A selection of T cell receptor beta chains follows, all from one sample in a study of shared clonotypes between healthy human individuals. Clones were read by immunoSEQ multiplex PCR, and TCRdb kept only the in-frame ones, dropping some. The sample has around 1,100,000 clones, about 80% seen once. Sample: memory CD4+ T cells from PBMCs. All receptors derive from a man aged 18-30 years in good health. Some clones in this sample may be carry-over from other donors' samples. The CDR3 runs from the conserved cysteine through the conserved F or W. D genes are given only for firm matches. Clone size is given for some rows only: seen once, a few or many times, or a class if the clone is expanded.

J gene,D gene,V gene,clone size,CDR3 protein,CDR3 DNA
TRBJ2-7,TRBD2,TRBV11-3,.,CASSFSEVGGSYEQYF,TGTGCCAGCAGCTTTAGTGAGGTTGGCGGGAGTTACGAGCAGTACTTC
TRBJ2-3,TRBD2,TRBV4-2,.,CASSQASGTTQYF,TGTGCCAGCAGCCAAGCTAGCGGGACGACGCAGTATTTT
TRBJ2-5,.,TRBV2,once,CASSVGQETQYF,TGTGCCAGCAGTGTGGGCCAAGAGACCCAGTACTTC
TRBJ2-2,.,TRBV5-4,few,CASSLLNTGELFF,TGTGCCAGCAGCTTGTTAAACACCGGGGAGCTGTTTTTT
TRBJ2-3,.,TRBV7-6,.,CASTSLGGTDTQYF,TGTGCCAGCACCTCCTTGGGCGGCACAGATACGCAGTATTTT
TRBJ1-5,TRBD1,TRBV19,.,CASSIAGGAGEPQHF,TGTGCCAGTAGTATTGCAGGGGGGGCCGGGGAGCCCCAGCATTTT
TRBJ1-2,.,TRBV11-3,few,CASSSQGPGWDYGYTF,TGTGCCAGCAGCTCTCAAGGCCCAGGTTGGGACTATGGCTACACCTTC
TRBJ1-2,.,TRBV5-6,.,CASNRAGRPIHGYTF,TGTGCCAGCAACCGGGCGGGCCGGCCGATCCATGGCTACACCTTC
TRBJ2-5,TRBD2,TRBV11-2,.,CASSFPKTSGLETQYF,TGTGCCAGCAGCTTCCCAAAGACTAGCGGGTTAGAGACCCAGTACTTC
TRBJ2-7,.,TRBV7-2,.,CASSLRPSSYEQYF,TGTGCCAGCAGCTTAAGGCCGAGCTCCTACGAGCAGTACTTC
TRBJ1-1,.,TRBV18,many,CASSPYRWGWDTEAFF,TGTGCCAGCTCACCATATAGGTGGGGCTGGGACACTGAAGCTTTCTTT
TRBJ2-1,.,TRBV5-1,few,CASSLRGPQSSYNEQFF,TGCGCCAGCAGCCTGAGGGGACCTCAGAGCTCCTACAATGAGCAGTTCTTC
TRBJ1-2,.,TRBV4-2,few,CASSQPRTVLNGYTF,TGTGCCAGCAGCCAACCACGGACAGTCCTTAATGGCTACACCTTC
TRBJ2-2,TRBD2,TRBV9,once,CASSVSARGLAGGSTGELFF,TGTGCCAGCAGCGTAAGCGCCAGAGGACTAGCGGGAGGGAGCACCGGGGAGCTGTTTTTT
TRBJ2-2,TRBD1,TRBV5-1,.,CASSLNSGTVPGELFF,TGCGCCAGCAGCTTGAACTCCGGGACAGTCCCCGGGGAGCTGTTTTTT
TRBJ2-6,.,TRBV7-3,.,CASSLGLGANVLTF,TGTGCCAGCAGCTTAGGGTTGGGGGCCAACGTCCTGACTTTC
TRBJ2-2,.,TRBV6-5,many,CASRYRRTGELFF,TGTGCCAGCAGGTACAGGCGGACCGGGGAGCTGTTTTTT
TRBJ2-7,.,TRBV28,.,CASSLLYEQYF,TGTGCCAGCAGTCTTCTCTACGAGCAGTACTTC
TRBJ2-7,.,TRBV29-1,.,CSVGNRGREQYF,TGCAGCGTTGGGAATAGGGGTCGGGAGCAGTACTTC
TRBJ2-2,.,TRBV7-8,once,CASSSAAGELFF,TGTGCCAGCAGCTCTGCGGCCGGGGAGCTGTTTTTT
TRBJ2-3,.,TRBV19,.,CASSIRVTPEDTQYF,TGTGCCAGTAGTATAAGGGTTACCCCGGAAGATACGCAGTATTTT
TRBJ2-3,.,TRBV6-1,.,CASSPGVPDTQYF,TGTGCCAGCAGCCCAGGGGTCCCAGATACGCAGTATTTT
TRBJ2-7,.,TRBV5-1,.,CASSLLGNYEQYF,TGCGCCAGCAGCTTGCTAGGGAACTACGAGCAGTACTTC
TRBJ2-2,TRBD1,TRBV29-1,few,CSVRQGTSNTGELFF,TGCAGCGTGAGACAGGGGACCTCGAACACCGGGGAGCTGTTTTTT
TRBJ2-7,.,TRBV4-3,.,CASSQDWSTRVHEQYF,TGCGCCAGCAGCCAAGATTGGTCTACCCGCGTCCACGAGCAGTACTTC
TRBJ1-1,.,TRBV6-5,.,CASRAREMNTEAFF,TGTGCCAGCAGAGCGAGAGAAATGAACACTGAAGCTTTCTTT
TRBJ2-5,.,TRBV29-1,.,CSVERGEETQYF,TGCAGCGTTGAGAGGGGTGAAGAGACCCAGTACTTC
TRBJ1-1,.,TRBV6-1,few,CASRLQQNTEAFF,TGTGCCAGCAGACTACAGCAGAACACTGAAGCTTTCTTT
TRBJ2-5,TRBD2,TRBV10-3,.,CAIRGGLKETQYF,TGTGCCATCCGCGGGGGATTGAAGGAGACCCAGTACTTC
TRBJ2-1,TRBD2,TRBV5-1,once,CASSAASGYNEQFF,TGCGCCAGCAGCGCGGCTAGCGGATACAATGAGCAGTTCTTC
TRBJ1-4,.,TRBV30,.,CAWSPWTATNEKLFF,TGTGCCTGGAGTCCCTGGACAGCAACTAATGAAAAACTGTTTTTT
TRBJ1-3,TRBD1,TRBV10-3,.,CAAQPDRVGNTIYF,TGTGCCGCCCAGCCTGACAGGGTTGGAAACACCATATATTTT
TRBJ1-2,TRBD1,TRBV6-1,once,CASSWTGGSNYGYTF,TGTGCCAGCAGCTGGACAGGGGGATCGAACTATGGCTACACCTTC